This T cell receptor (beta chain) was documented in a study of memory CD4+ T cells and cytomegalovirus serostatus. About the study: Donors were healthy Belgian adults, 9 CMV seropositive and about 24 seronegative.

The CDR3 is made up of 14 amino acids. Trimming took off 4 bases at V and 6 bases at J, with 12 bases between the two ends. Germline V gives CDR1 LNHDA, CDR2 SQIVND (reference sequence). The sort gate was single viable CD3+CD4+CD8-CD45RO+ cells for memory CD4+ T cells. Sequencing was performed with immunoSEQ multiplex PCR; in TCRdb, only in-frame clones are kept and a portion is missing. Here the sample spans about 53,000 clones, 81% being singletons. What was sequenced was memory CD4+ T cells from blood. The clonotype comes from an adult in good health and CMV-seronegative. This chain joins TRBV19 and TRBJ2-2; D might be TRBD1 or TRBD2, each matching 5 bases. CDR3 region: CASSRQGVAGELFF. The CDR3 region has the DNA TGTGCCAGTAGTAGGCAGGGAGTCGCCGGGGAGCTGTTTTTT.